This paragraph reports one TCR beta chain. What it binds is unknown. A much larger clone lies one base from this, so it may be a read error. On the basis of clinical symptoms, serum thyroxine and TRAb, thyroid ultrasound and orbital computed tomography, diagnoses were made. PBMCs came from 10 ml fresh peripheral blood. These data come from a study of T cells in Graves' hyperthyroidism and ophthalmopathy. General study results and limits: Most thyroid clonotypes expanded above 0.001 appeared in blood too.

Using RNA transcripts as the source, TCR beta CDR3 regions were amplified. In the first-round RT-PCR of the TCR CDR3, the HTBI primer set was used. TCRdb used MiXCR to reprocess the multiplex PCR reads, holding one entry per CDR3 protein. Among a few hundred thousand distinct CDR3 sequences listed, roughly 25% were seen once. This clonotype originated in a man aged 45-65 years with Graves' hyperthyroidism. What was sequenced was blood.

CDR3 region: CASSFIGSPYEQYF. The CDR3 DNA is TGTGCCAGCAGCTTTATCGGGAGCCCCTACGAGCAGTACTTC. The genes are TRBV11-3 and TRBJ2-7, with D perhaps TRBD2 (6 bases). V gave up 3 bases and J gave up 2 bases, with 11 bases separating them. This CDR3 comprises 14 residues. Germline CDR1 reads SGHNT; CDR2 reads YENEEA.